The subject of this entry is one T cell receptor beta chain. Its matching antigen is unknown. CDR1 is SGHRS, CDR2 YFSETQ, per germline. The germline V and J ends were trimmed by 2 bases and 0 bases, with 8 bases remaining between them. The CDR3 is 14 amino acids. Method: immunoSEQ multiplex PCR; TCRdb's copy keeps in-frame clones and lacks some. The profile shows some 100,000 clones, 91% of them singletons. The sample originates from a study of siplizumab effects on memory and regulatory T cells. Findings and limits, study-wide: The average Treg-derived proportion among mappable alloreactive CD4+ clones was 65% to 80% with siplizumab versus roughly 30% in controls.

The J gene is TRBJ1-2, the V gene TRBV5-1; no definite D call. Sequencing was done on a sample of CD4+ T cells sorted from blood. The TCR was taken from a human donor in good health. The CDR3 protein is CASSFTRSNYGYTF. The CDR3, as DNA: TGCGCCAGCAGCTTTACCAGGTCTAACTATGGCTACACCTTC.